This entry lists 9 T cell receptor beta chains sequenced from one sample in a study of cytomegalovirus exposure and HLA in healthy donors. Use of 60 Vbeta and 13 Jbeta primers characterized the PCR. Data came from immunoSEQ multiplex PCR; TCRdb stores just in-frame clones and leaves some out. This sample has some 100,000 clones, with roughly 74% found just once. Sequenced sample: PBMCs. All receptors derive from a female donor in good health and CMV-seropositive.

This clone was counted only a few times. The genes are TRBV29-1 and TRBJ2-2, with TRBD1 matching over 7 bases. The J segment lost 5 bases and the V segment lost 6 bases, leaving 6 bases of the junction unmatched. CDR3 length: 13 amino acids. Germline CDR1 is SQVTM and CDR2 is ANQGSEA. CDR3 nucleotides: TGCAGCGTCGGGACAGTGGCAACCGGGGAGCTGTTTTTT. This gives the protein CSVGTVATGELFF.

V usage is TRBV28 and J usage is TRBJ2-7; D uncertain. V was pared by 2 bases and J by 6 bases, with 8 bases between. CDR3 length equals 12 residues. Germline V gene lookup returns CDR1 MDHEN and CDR2 SYDVKM. Written as DNA, the CDR3 is TGTGCCAGCAGTTTAGTCTGGGCCGAGCAGTACTTC. It specifies CASSLVWAEQYF.

CDR3 in amino acids: CAISLGQGYGYTF. The DNA of the CDR3 is TGTGCCATCAGTTTGGGACAGGGCTATGGCTACACCTTC. The chain joins TRBV10-3 to TRBJ1-2; 9 bases are a match to TRBD1. The junction had 2 bases not matched to a gene; V was cut back by 5 bases and J by 4 bases. The CDR3 consists of 13 residues. Germline V gene sequence: CDR1 ENHRY, CDR2 SYGVKD.

This rearrangement joins TRBV5-4 to TRBJ2-5, with 10 positions matching TRBD2. The germline V gene encodes CDR1 SGHNT and CDR2 YYREEE (reference sequence). This CDR3 is built from 14 residues. The V segment lost 4 bases and the J segment 4 bases; nucleotides outside the gene matches: 4. The CDR3 protein is CASSIRTSGETQYF. The DNA of the CDR3 is TGTGCCAGCAGCATCCGGACTAGCGGAGAGACCCAGTACTTC.

The chain couples TRBV5-1 to TRBJ1-2, with a tentative D call TRBD1 (5 bases). Germline CDR1 and CDR2: SGHRS and YFSETQ. The CDR3 is 17 residues long. V was shortened by 0 bases and J by 4 bases, with 19 bases between the two germline ends. CDR3 bases: TGCGCCAGCAGCTTGGTGGTGGCAGGGAATCCTTCCTATGGCTACACCTTC. It codes for CASSLVVAGNPSYGYTF.

The gene calls are TRBV7-3 and TRBJ1-1; the match to TRBD1 covers 7 bases. Germline assignment: CDR1 SGHTA and CDR2 FQGTGA. V shed 5 bases and J 2 bases; nucleotides not matched to a gene: 11. The CDR3 length is 16 residues. CDR3 loop: CASSRTGTRQNTEAFF. The CDR3 DNA reads TGTGCCAGCAGCCGGACAGGAACAAGACAAAACACTGAAGCTTTCTTT.

This clone was counted between two and nine times. V and J are TRBV6-5 and TRBJ2-1, with 12 bases fitting TRBD2. The germline V gene encodes CDR1 MNHEY and CDR2 SVGAGI. The CDR3 has 15 amino acids. V lost 6 bases and J lost 8; bases outside the gene matches: 8. CDR3 loop: CASRPPGLAGDEQFF. The CDR3 DNA reads TGTGCCAGCAGGCCTCCGGGACTAGCGGGCGATGAGCAGTTCTTC.

The chain couples TRBV7-3 to TRBJ1-2; 7 positions match TRBD1. CDR3 length equals 12 residues. Per germline, CDR1 SGHTA and CDR2 FQGTGA. V lost 5 bases, J lost 7 bases, and 4 bases stayed unmatched. In DNA form, the CDR3 reads TGTGCCAGCAGCCAACAGGGGATTGGCTACACCTTC. Its translation is CASSQQGIGYTF.

V and J are TRBV5-1 and TRBJ2-7, with 15 bases aligning to TRBD2. J gave up 2 bases and V 4 bases, and 10 bases lay outside the gene matches. This CDR3 has 18 amino acids. Germline lookup yields CDR1 SGHRS and CDR2 YFSETQ. The CDR3 region has the DNA TGCGCCAGCAGCATGGCCGGGACTAGCGGGGGGCCAACCTACGAGCAGTACTTC. It specifies CASSMAGTSGGPTYEQYF.